This TCR beta chain was captured by sequencing in a study of breast tumors, draining lymph nodes, adjacent tissues. Study-level points and caveats: The data were judged consistent with most tumor T cells coming from lymph node and expanding in tumor. That most tumor T cells come from lymph nodes remained unproven. Compared with basal-like, luminal-like tumors shared significantly more repertoire with nontumor tissue.

Axillary draining lymph nodes of breast cancer patients supplied the node samples. Notes on this clonotype: Its target is unknown. Given a much more abundant clone one base away, this may be a read error.

TCRdb ran MiXCR on the multiplex PCR reads and lists one entry per CDR3 protein. The sample consists of around 150,000 distinct CDR3 sequences, about a fifth of them appearing once. Germline CDR1 is SGHAT and CDR2 is FQNNGV. V lost 0 bases and J lost 9, with 17 bases in between. The CDR3 length is 15 residues. The sequence came from a female donor with breast cancer. Some clones in this sample may be carry-over from other donors' samples. The material sequenced was axillary lymph node tissue. The chain carries TRBV11-2 and TRBJ2-5; TRBD2 is a possible D gene (5 bases). The CDR3 coding sequence is TGTGCCAGCAGCTTAGATCGAGGGTCGAGTGAGGCCCAGTACTTC. It encodes CASSLDRGSSEAQYF.